The 25 T cell receptor beta chains below were found in one sample sequenced in a study of cytomegalovirus exposure and HLA in healthy donors. The PCR had 60 Vbeta and 13 Jbeta primers. The assay was immunoSEQ multiplex PCR, and TCRdb's table has in-frame clones only and misses some. Of 100,000 to 150,000 clones listed, about three quarters were seen once; the top ten hold approximately 1.5%. Sequenced material: PBMCs. These receptors all stem from a woman aged 18 to 35 in good health and CMV-seronegative.

The chain carries TRBV11-1 and TRBJ1-1; a possible D gene is TRBD1 (6 bases). Trimming pared 7 bases from V and 1 base from J, leaving 19 bases between. From germline, CDR1 is SGHAT and CDR2 FQDESV (reference sequence). The CDR3 consists of 16 residues. CDR3 nucleotide sequence: TGTGCCAGCAACCCTCTACCGACCAGGGGGAACACTGAAGCTTTCTTT. Translation gives CASNPLPTRGNTEAFF. Using reference TRBV11-1 and TRBJ1-1 for the parts outside the CDR3, the full variable domain is EAEVAQSPRYKITEKSQAVAFWCDPISGHATLYWYRQILGQGPELLVQFQDESVVDDSQLPKDRFSAERLKGVDSTLKIQPAELGDSAMYLCASNPLPTRGNTEAFFGQGTRLTVV.

This chain joins TRBV6-1 and TRBJ1-5, with D maybe TRBD1 (6 bases). Germline values: CDR1 MNHNS, CDR2 SASEGT. This CDR3 has 14 residues. The V gene lost 8 bases and the J gene lost 5 bases, with 16 bases spanning the gap. CDR3 loop: CASLQGKRDQPQHF. In DNA, the CDR3 is TGTGCCAGCCTTCAGGGGAAAAGGGATCAGCCCCAGCATTTT.

This chain links TRBV14 with TRBJ2-7; D remains unclear. Germline-derived CDR1 and CDR2 are SGHDN and FVKESK. V lost 1 base, J lost 3 bases, and 13 bases lay in between. CDR3 length: 15 residues. The DNA for the CDR3 is TGTGCCAGCAGCCAAGGAACAGTGGAAATCTACGAGCAGTACTTC. Translating it yields CASSQGTVEIYEQYF.

The chain carries TRBV10-2 and TRBJ2-3; the D gene is possibly TRBD2 (7 bases). V lost 3 bases to trimming and J lost 4 bases, with 14 bases between them. This CDR3 has 15 amino acids. Germline loops: CDR1 WSHSY, CDR2 SAAADI. In nucleotides, the CDR3 is TGCGCCAGCAGTGAAGGGGGGAGGGCCGCAGATACGCAGTATTTT. Protein: CASSEGGRAADTQYF.

This chain links TRBV18 with TRBJ2-1, with D possibly being TRBD2 (6 bases). V dropped 3 bases and J dropped 4 bases, with 25 bases sitting between them. Germline CDR1 KGHSH, CDR2 LQKENI. The CDR3 covers 19 residues. This CDR3 is CASSPIRGLLMGLYNEQFF. In DNA, the CDR3 is TGTGCCAGCTCACCGATCCGGGGGTTGCTAATGGGGTTGTACAATGAGCAGTTCTTC.

The chain uses TRBV5-6 and TRBJ1-2, with D unclear. Trimming stripped 3 bases from V and 4 bases from J, with 10 bases between. There are 13 residues in the CDR3. Looked up from germline, CDR1 is SGHDT and CDR2 is YYEEEE. CDR3 sequence (DNA): TGTGCCAGCAGCTCGTTGTCGGTCTATGGCTACACCTTC. Its protein is CASSSLSVYGYTF.

The chain is built from TRBV14 and TRBJ2-3, with D possibly being TRBD1 (6 bases). CDR1 is SGHDN, CDR2 FVKESK, per germline. V gave up 3 bases and J gave up 2 bases, with 18 bases separating them. CDR3 length: 17 residues. The CDR3 DNA follows: TGTGCCAGCAGCCAGGCCCTGGGACATTACTCCACAGATACGCAGTATTTT. It specifies CASSQALGHYSTDTQYF.

The rearrangement uses TRBV27 and TRBJ2-6; D gene uncertain. Germline CDR1 MNHEY, CDR2 SMNVEV (reference sequence). CDR3 length equals 15 residues. The V gene lost 3 bases and the J gene lost 0 bases, with 6 bases spanning the gap. The CDR3, as DNA: TGTGCCAGCAGTTTCATCTACTCTGGGGCCAACGTCCTGACTTTC. Encoded protein: CASSFIYSGANVLTF.

This clone was seen once. The chain is built from TRBV5-1 and TRBJ2-7, with a tentative D call TRBD1 (5 bases). Trimming shortened V by 4 bases and J by 7 bases, and 15 bases separated the two germline ends. There are 13 residues in the CDR3. Germline CDR1 reads SGHRS; CDR2 reads YFSETQ. CDR3 sequence reads: CASSPDRVWEQYF. The CDR3 region has the DNA TGCGCCAGCAGCCCCGACAGAGTATGGGAGCAGTACTTC.

The chain has TRBV25-1 and TRBJ2-7, with a tentative D call TRBD2 (6 bases). The germline V gene encodes CDR1 MGHDK and CDR2 SYGVNS. Trimming removed 6 bases at V and 7 bases at J, with 13 bases between. The CDR3 extends over 12 amino acids. The CDR3 here is CASRSGFGEQYF. CDR3 DNA sequence: TGTGCCAGCAGAAGCGGGTTTGGGGAGCAGTACTTC.

The chain joins TRBV4-1 to TRBJ2-2; D might be TRBD1 (5 bases). V was shortened by 2 bases and J by 5 bases, with 15 bases between the two germline ends. Per the germline V gene, CDR1 is MGHRA and CDR2 is YSYEKL. The CDR3 sequence is 16 residues long. The CDR3 here is CASSQLMKDTTGELFF. DNA of the CDR3: TGCGCCAGCAGCCAATTAATGAAGGACACTACCGGGGAGCTGTTTTTT.

The J gene is TRBJ1-2, the V gene TRBV19; 8 nucleotides line up with TRBD1. The CDR3 has 11 residues. The trim removed 6 bases at V and 7 bases at J, leaving 1 base unmatched. Germline CDR1 LNHDA, CDR2 SQIVND (reference sequence). CDR3 sequence: CASRTGGGYTF. The DNA for the CDR3 is TGTGCCAGTAGAACAGGGGGTGGCTACACCTTC. The full variable domain, completed using reference TRBV19 and TRBJ1-2, is DGGITQSPKYLFRKEGQNVTLSCEQNLNHDAMYWYRQDPGQGLRLIYYSQIVNDFQKGDIAEGYSVSREKKESFPLTVTSAQKNPTAFYLCASRTGGGYTFGSGTRLTVV.

This clone has just a few counts. The rearrangement uses TRBV4-1 and TRBJ1-4; D remains ambiguous. The length of the CDR3 is 13 residues. V gave up 1 base and J gave up 13 bases, with 13 bases separating them. Germline CDR1 reads MGHRA; CDR2 reads YSYEKL. CDR3 loop: CASSQVGLITLFF. CDR3 coding DNA: TGCGCCAGCAGCCAAGTCGGACTTATCACACTGTTTTTT.

The rearrangement uses TRBV16 and TRBJ1-5; unclear D gene. The germline gives CDR1 KGHSY, CDR2 FQNENV. The germline V and J ends were trimmed by 0 bases and 5 bases, with 14 bases remaining between them. CDR3 size: 16 residues. CDR3 sequence reads: CASSQSWGAGDQPQHF. The CDR3 DNA sequence: TGTGCCAGCAGCCAATCGTGGGGTGCGGGCGATCAGCCCCAGCATTTT.

The V gene is TRBV29-1, the J gene TRBJ2-5, with 9 bases lining up with TRBD2. Trimming took 1 base from V and 5 from J; bases not matched to a gene: 5. Germline lookup yields CDR1 SQVTM and CDR2 ANQGSEA. The CDR3 sequence is 14 residues long. CDR3 residues: CSVEASGVRETQYF. The CDR3 DNA reads TGCAGCGTTGAAGCTAGCGGGGTCCGGGAGACCCAGTACTTC.

This chain links TRBV9 with TRBJ2-1; 12 bases are shared with TRBD2. CDR1 SGDLS and CDR2 YYNGEE come from the germline V gene. The V segment lost 0 bases and the J segment 5 bases; nucleotides outside the gene matches: 3. This CDR3 contains 16 residues. The CDR3 DNA reads as TGTGCCAGCAGCGTAGGGGGACTAGCGGGCAACAATGAGCAGTTCTTC. Translating gives CASSVGGLAGNNEQFF. The full variable domain, in which reference TRBV9 and TRBJ2-1 provide the parts outside the CDR3, is DSGVTQTPKHLITATGQRVTLRCSPRSGDLSVYWYQQSLDQGLQFLIQYYNGEERAKGNILERFSAQQFPDLHSELNLSSLELGDSALYFCASSVGGLAGNNEQFFGPGTRLTVL.

This chain joins TRBV4-1 and TRBJ2-1; D remains ambiguous. The CDR3 length is 16 residues. Germline CDR1 and CDR2: MGHRA and YSYEKL. V was cut by 0 bases and J by 4 bases, with 13 bases left in between. The CDR3 reads CASSQDSAVSYNEQFF. The CDR3 DNA reads TGCGCCAGCAGCCAAGACAGCGCAGTTTCTTACAATGAGCAGTTCTTC.

The rearrangement links TRBV4-2 to TRBJ2-7; a possible D gene is TRBD1 (6 bases). Germline values: CDR1 LGHNA, CDR2 YNFKEQ. The CDR3 runs 16 residues. V lost 0 bases to trimming and J lost 4 bases, with 16 bases between them. The CDR3 DNA sequence: TGTGCCAGCAGCCAAGATCCTGGGGAGAGGGGGTACGAGCAGTACTTC. Translated, it gives CASSQDPGERGYEQYF.

This clone was counted a few times. The chain carries TRBV27 and TRBJ2-1; 7 bases align to TRBD2. The CDR3 runs 14 residues. V lost 5 bases to trimming and J lost 9 bases; unmatched junction nucleotides: 10. The V gene's germline CDR1 is MNHEY and CDR2 SMNVEV (reference sequence). CDR3 DNA sequence: TGTGCCAGCAGTGGGGGGGTGAGAAGGAGTGAGCAGTTCTTC. Translation gives CASSGGVRRSEQFF.

The chain couples TRBV6-4 to TRBJ1-2; 11 bases fit TRBD1. The CDR3 covers 14 residues. Germline V gene data show CDR1 as MRHNA and CDR2 as SNTAGT. The V segment lost 4 bases and the J segment 6 bases; nucleotides outside the gene matches: 4. The CDR3 loop is CASSAGQGVHGYTF. The CDR3 bases are TGTGCCAGCAGTGCGGGACAGGGGGTACATGGCTACACCTTC.

This clone appeared a single time. The chain combines TRBV30 with TRBJ1-3; D gene uncertain. Germline V gene lookup returns CDR1 GTSNPN and CDR2 SVGIG (reference sequence). The V and J ends lost 4 bases and 12 bases respectively, with 13 bases between them. CDR3 length: 11 residues. CDR3 residues: CAWNRASSIYF. The CDR3 nucleotides are TGTGCCTGGAACAGAGCTTCCAGCATATATTTT.

The V and J genes are TRBV11-3 and TRBJ2-3, with D uncertain. In germline, CDR1 is SGHNT, CDR2 YENEEA. This CDR3 has 13 residues. The germline V and J ends were trimmed by 3 bases and 0 bases, with 4 bases remaining between them. CDR3 sequence: CASSFGSTDTQYF. CDR3 nucleotide sequence: TGTGCCAGCAGCTTTGGCAGCACAGATACGCAGTATTTT.

This clone was recorded a few times. CDR3 coding DNA: TGTGCCATCACTGACTCCGGCGAGTCCGGGACTGAAGCTTTCTTT. This translates into CAITDSGESGTEAFF. V and J are TRBV10-3 and TRBJ1-1; D unclear. This CDR3 contains 15 residues. V was pared by 7 bases and J by 5 bases, with 20 bases between. CDR1 ENHRY and CDR2 SYGVKD come from the germline V gene.

The chain is built from TRBV5-1 and TRBJ2-5; TRBD2 might be the D (5 bases). The V end was cut by 3 bases, the J end by 3 bases, with 12 bases between. CDR1 is SGHRS and CDR2 is YFSETQ in the germline V gene. The CDR3 loop spans 14 amino acids. CDR3 nucleotide sequence: TGCGCCAGCAGCTCGCCGGAGGAGGAAGAGACCCAGTACTTC. Its protein product is CASSSPEEEETQYF. The full variable domain, with the rest looked up from reference TRBV5-1 and TRBJ2-5, is KAGVTQTPRYLIKTRGQQVTLSCSPISGHRSVSWYQQTPGQGLQFLFEYFSETQRNKGNFPGRFSGRQFSNSRSEMNVSTLELGDSALYLCASSSPEEEETQYFGPGTRLLVL.

The chain combines TRBV30 with TRBJ1-2; D is unclear. Trimming removed 3 bases at V and 4 bases at J, with 12 bases between. Germline CDR1 is GTSNPN and CDR2 is SVGIG (reference sequence). This CDR3 spans 13 amino acids. CDR3 in DNA: TGTGCCTGGAGCCCTAGTCTCCGCTATGGCTACACCTTC. Residues: CAWSPSLRYGYTF.